This entry is about one T cell receptor beta chain. Germline lookup yields CDR1 SGHAT and CDR2 FQNNGV. Trimming left V 5 bases short and J 1 base short, with 12 bases between. The CDR3 runs 14 residues. This sample stems from a study of T cell changes during pregnancy in multiple sclerosis. Sequenced by immunoSEQ multiplex PCR; TCRdb stores in-frame clones only, minus some. The repertoire holds approximately 130,000 clones, with approximately 96% as singletons. The J gene is TRBJ2-7, the V gene TRBV11-2, with a possible D match to TRBD2 (6 bases). The receptor comes from a female donor with multiple sclerosis, enrolled in a pregnancy study. This specimen consisted of peripheral blood, obtained after pregnancy. For the CDR3, the DNA is TGTGCCAGCAGCCCCCGGGACTGGTCCTACGAGCAGTACTTC. The encoded protein is CASSPRDWSYEQYF.